This T cell receptor (beta chain) originates from a study of T-cell memory formation after mild COVID-19. CDR3 length equals 16 residues. Germline assignment: CDR1 SEHNR and CDR2 FQNEAQ (reference sequence). The V end was cut by 1 base, the J end by 11 bases, with 23 bases between. This clonotype has a handful of counts. TCRdb itself ran the 5' RACE reads through MiXCR, one entry per CDR3 protein. The sample holds 380,000 or so distinct CDR3 sequences, 13% to 15% seen once. This rearrangement joins TRBV7-9 to TRBJ1-1; tentative D call: TRBD1 (6 bases). This sequence originates from a man younger than 35 who had mild COVID-19 (a few samples of this study predate the infection). Cell type and time point are not known. The sample consisted of PBMCs or a T cell subset sorted from them (not recorded which). CDR3 bases: TGTGCCAGCAGCTTAGTTTTAAAGGATGGGGGCCGAGGGGCTTTCTTT. Its translation is CASSLVLKDGGRGAFF.